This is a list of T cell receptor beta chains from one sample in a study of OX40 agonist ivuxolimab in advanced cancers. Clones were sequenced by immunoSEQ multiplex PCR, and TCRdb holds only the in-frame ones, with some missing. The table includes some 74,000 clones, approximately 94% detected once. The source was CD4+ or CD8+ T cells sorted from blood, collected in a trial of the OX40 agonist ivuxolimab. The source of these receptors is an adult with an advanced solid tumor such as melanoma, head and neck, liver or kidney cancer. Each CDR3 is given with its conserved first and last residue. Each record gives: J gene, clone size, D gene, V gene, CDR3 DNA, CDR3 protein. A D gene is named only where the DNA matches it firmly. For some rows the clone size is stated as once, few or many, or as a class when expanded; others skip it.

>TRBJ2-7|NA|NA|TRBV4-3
TGCGCCAGCAGCCAAGAACCCATGACAGTGTACGAGCAGTACTTC
CASSQEPMTVYEQYF
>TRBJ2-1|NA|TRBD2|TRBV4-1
TGCGCCAGCAGCCAAGGACTAGCGGGGGGTACCTACAATGAGCAGTTCTTC
CASSQGLAGGTYNEQFF
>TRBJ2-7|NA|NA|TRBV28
TGTGCCAGCAGTTTAGGGTCGACCTACGAGCAGTACTTC
CASSLGSTYEQYF
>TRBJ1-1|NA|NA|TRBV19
TGTGCCAGTAGTATATATCACAATGGGAACACTGAAGCTTTCTTT
CASSIYHNGNTEAFF
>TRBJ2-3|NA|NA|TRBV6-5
TGTGCCAGCAGTTCCACAGATACGCAGTATTTT
CASSSTDTQYF
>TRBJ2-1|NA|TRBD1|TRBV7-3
TGTGCCAGCAGCCCCATCCTGGGACAGGGGGGCGAGCAGTTCTTC
CASSPILGQGGEQFF
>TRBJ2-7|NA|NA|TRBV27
TGTGCCAGCAGTTTAGTAGGGCGTCCTAACGGCTACGAGCAGTACTTC
CASSLVGRPNGYEQYF
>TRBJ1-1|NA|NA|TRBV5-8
TGTGCCAGCAGCTTATACAGGCCCGAAGCTTTCTTT
CASSLYRPEAFF
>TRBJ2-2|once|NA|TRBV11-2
TGTGCCAGTGCACGGAGCGGGGAGCTGTTTTTT
CASARSGELFF
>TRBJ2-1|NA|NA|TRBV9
TGTGCCAGCGGAAAGGGGGACTCGCCGTCAGGGGAGCAGTTCTTC
CASGKGDSPSGEQFF
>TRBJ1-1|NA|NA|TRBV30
TGTGCCTGGGGACCCCTGAACACTGAAGCTTTCTTT
CAWGPLNTEAFF
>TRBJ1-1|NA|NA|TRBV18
TGTGCCAGCTCACCGACAAACACTGAAGCTTTCTTT
CASSPTNTEAFF
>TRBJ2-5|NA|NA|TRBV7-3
TGTGCCAGCACCCCATTACCAGGAGAGACCCAGTACTTC
CASTPLPGETQYF
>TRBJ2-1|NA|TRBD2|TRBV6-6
TGTGCCAGCAGTTACCCGAGCGGGGGGGCCAACAATGAGCAGTTCTTC
CASSYPSGGANNEQFF
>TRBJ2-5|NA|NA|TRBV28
TGTGCCAGCAGTTTAGCCTCGTTAGGGACCCAGTACTTC
CASSLASLGTQYF
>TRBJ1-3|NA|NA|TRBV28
TGTGCCAGCAGTTTCATAGCACTTGGAAACACCATATATTTT
CASSFIALGNTIYF
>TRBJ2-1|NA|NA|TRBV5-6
TGTGCCAGCAGCGTAGGGTCATCCTACAATGAGCAGTTCTTC
CASSVGSSYNEQFF
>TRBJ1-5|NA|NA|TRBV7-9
TGTGCCAGCGGACATGATCAGCCCCAGCATTTT
CASGHDQPQHF
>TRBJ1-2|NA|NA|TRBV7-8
TGTGCCAGCAGCGAACTACAGGTGTCCTATGGCTACACCTTC
CASSELQVSYGYTF
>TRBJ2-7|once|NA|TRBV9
TGTGCCAGCAGTCCAGGACCGGCCTACGAGCAGTACTTC
CASSPGPAYEQYF
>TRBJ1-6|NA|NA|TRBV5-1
TGCGCCAGCAGCGGAGGGGGGATTCGGGCCCTCCACTTT
CASSGGGIRALHF
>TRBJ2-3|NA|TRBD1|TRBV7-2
TGTGCCAGCAGCTCCCGGGACAGGGTGACAGATACGCAGTATTTT
CASSSRDRVTDTQYF
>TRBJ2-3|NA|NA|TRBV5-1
TGCGCCAGCAGCTTGAGAGATACGCAGTATTTT
CASSLRDTQYF
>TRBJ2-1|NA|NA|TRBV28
TGTGCCAGCAGCCCTAACAGGAGATACTCCTACAATGAGCAGTTCTTC
CASSPNRRYSYNEQFF
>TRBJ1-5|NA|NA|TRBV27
TGTGCCAGCACTACCGATTTAGGGACACAACCTCTTAGCAATCAGCCCCAGCATTTT
CASTTDLGTQPLSNQPQHF
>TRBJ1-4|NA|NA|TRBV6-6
TGTGCCAGCACCTCAAGGGAGGAACTGTTTTTT
CASTSREELFF
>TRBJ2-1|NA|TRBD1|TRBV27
TGTGCCAGCAGTTTGAGGGACAGCTTATACAATGAGCAGTTCTTC
CASSLRDSLYNEQFF
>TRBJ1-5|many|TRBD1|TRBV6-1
TGTGCCAGCAGTTCCCGACAGGGTAGCAATCAGCCCCAGCATTTT
CASSSRQGSNQPQHF
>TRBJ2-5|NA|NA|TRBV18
TGTGCCAGCTCACCACCTCAGGAGACCCAGTACTTC
CASSPPQETQYF
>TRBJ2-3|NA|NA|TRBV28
TGTGCCAGCAGTCCTTACCGCTCGACGTCTAGCACAGATACGCAGTATTTT
CASSPYRSTSSTDTQYF
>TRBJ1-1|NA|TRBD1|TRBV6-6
TGTGCCAGCAGTTACTCGGCGCAGGGGGGAACTGAAGCTTTCTTT
CASSYSAQGGTEAFF
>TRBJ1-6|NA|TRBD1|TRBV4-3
TGCGCCAGCAGCCAAGTTGAGTACAGGGGGGGCTATCATTCACCCCTCCACTTT
CASSQVEYRGGYHSPLHF
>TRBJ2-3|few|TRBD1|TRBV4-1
TGCGCCAGCAGCCAAGGCCAGGGGGACACAGATACGCAGTATTTT
CASSQGQGDTDTQYF
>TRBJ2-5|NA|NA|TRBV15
TGTGCCACCAGCAGAGATAGGATGGGCGGGGAGACCCAGTACTTC
CATSRDRMGGETQYF
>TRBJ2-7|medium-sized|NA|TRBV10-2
TGCGCCAGCAGTGTTGGGTTGACCTACGAGCAGTACTTC
CASSVGLTYEQYF
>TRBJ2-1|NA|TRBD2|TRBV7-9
TGTGCCAGCAGCTCCCTAGGGGCGGGGGGTGACAATGAGCAGTTCTTC
CASSSLGAGGDNEQFF
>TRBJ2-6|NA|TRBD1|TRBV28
TGTGCCAGCAGTACACGGACAGGGGGAGACTCTGGGGCCAACGTCCTGACTTTC
CASSTRTGGDSGANVLTF
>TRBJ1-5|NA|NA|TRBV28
TGTGCCAGCAGGATCGGAGGACAGCCCCAGCATTTT
CASRIGGQPQHF
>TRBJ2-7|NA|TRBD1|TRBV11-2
TGTGCCAGCAGCTTATTAGGTTCGGACAGGGGGTATGAGCAGTACTTC
CASSLLGSDRGYEQYF
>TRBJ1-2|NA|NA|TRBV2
TGTGCCAGCGTAGACAGGCGCTACTATGGCTACACCTTC
CASVDRRYYGYTF
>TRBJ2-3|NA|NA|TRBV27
TGTGCCAGCAGTCTCTGGACAGCCCTGAGGACCACAGATACGCAGTATTTT
CASSLWTALRTTDTQYF
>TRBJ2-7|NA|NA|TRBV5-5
TGTGCCAGCAGCGCTACAGGGGGGGCCTCCTACGAGCAGTACTTC
CASSATGGASYEQYF
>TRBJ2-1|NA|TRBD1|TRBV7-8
TGTGCCAGCAGTACAGGGGTTGCGGGCAATGAGCAGTTCTTC
CASSTGVAGNEQFF
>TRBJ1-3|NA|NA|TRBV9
TGTGCCAGCAGCCAGGGGGGAAACACCATATATTTT
CASSQGGNTIYF
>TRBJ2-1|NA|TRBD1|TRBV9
TGTGCCAGCAGCGTAGCAGGACAGGGGGCGGACAATGAGCAGTTCTTC
CASSVAGQGADNEQFF
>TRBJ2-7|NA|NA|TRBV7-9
TGTGCCAGCAGCTTAGGGCAGAGCTCCTACGAGCAGTACTTC
CASSLGQSSYEQYF
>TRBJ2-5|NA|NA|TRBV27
TGTGCCAGCAGTTTAAACGGGCTACTCCAAGAGACCCAGTACTTC
CASSLNGLLQETQYF
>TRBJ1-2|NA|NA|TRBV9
TGTGCCAGCAGCTTCGACGGGGAGGGCTTGCGGGATGGCTACACCTTC
CASSFDGEGLRDGYTF
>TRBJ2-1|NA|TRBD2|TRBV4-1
TGCGCCAGCAGCCAATTGACTAGCGGGGCCGGCTACAATGAGCAGTTCTTC
CASSQLTSGAGYNEQFF
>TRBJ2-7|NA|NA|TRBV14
TGTGCCAGCAGCCAAGACACCTCCTCCTACGAGCAGTACTTC
CASSQDTSSYEQYF
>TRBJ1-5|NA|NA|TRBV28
TGTGCCAGCAGTTCGAGGGGGAGCAATCAGCCCCAGCATTTT
CASSSRGSNQPQHF
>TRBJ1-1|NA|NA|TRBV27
TGTGCCAGCAGTTTTCAGGGGACTGAAGCTTTCTTT
CASSFQGTEAFF
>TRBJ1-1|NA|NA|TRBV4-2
TGTGCCAGCAGCCAAGACGAGGACGGCGGTCCTTTCGGCACTGAAGCTTTCTTT
CASSQDEDGGPFGTEAFF
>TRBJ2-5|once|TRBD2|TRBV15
TGTGCCACCAGCAGAGAGGCTAGCGGGTACCTGGGAGAGACCCAGTACTTC
CATSREASGYLGETQYF
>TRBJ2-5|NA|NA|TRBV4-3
TGCGCCAGCAGCCAAGTGGCGGGGGAGACCCAGTACTTC
CASSQVAGETQYF
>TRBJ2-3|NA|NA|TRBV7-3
TGTGCCAGCAGCCCGATAGGCACAGATACGCAGTATTTT
CASSPIGTDTQYF
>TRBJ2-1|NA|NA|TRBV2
TGTGCCAGCATGTTTAATGAGCAGTTCTTC
CASMFNEQFF
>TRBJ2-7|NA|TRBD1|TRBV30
TGTGCCTGGAGTGGCTTCCGGGACAGAGTCCTATACGAGCAGTACTTC
CAWSGFRDRVLYEQYF
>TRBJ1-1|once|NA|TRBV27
TGTGCCAGCAGTTTAGACCGGTCGAACACTGAAGCTTTCTTT
CASSLDRSNTEAFF
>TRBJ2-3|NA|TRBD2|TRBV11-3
TGTGCCAGCAGCTCCTGGGATGGGCTAGCGGCTCCTAGCACAGATACGCAGTATTTT
CASSSWDGLAAPSTDTQYF